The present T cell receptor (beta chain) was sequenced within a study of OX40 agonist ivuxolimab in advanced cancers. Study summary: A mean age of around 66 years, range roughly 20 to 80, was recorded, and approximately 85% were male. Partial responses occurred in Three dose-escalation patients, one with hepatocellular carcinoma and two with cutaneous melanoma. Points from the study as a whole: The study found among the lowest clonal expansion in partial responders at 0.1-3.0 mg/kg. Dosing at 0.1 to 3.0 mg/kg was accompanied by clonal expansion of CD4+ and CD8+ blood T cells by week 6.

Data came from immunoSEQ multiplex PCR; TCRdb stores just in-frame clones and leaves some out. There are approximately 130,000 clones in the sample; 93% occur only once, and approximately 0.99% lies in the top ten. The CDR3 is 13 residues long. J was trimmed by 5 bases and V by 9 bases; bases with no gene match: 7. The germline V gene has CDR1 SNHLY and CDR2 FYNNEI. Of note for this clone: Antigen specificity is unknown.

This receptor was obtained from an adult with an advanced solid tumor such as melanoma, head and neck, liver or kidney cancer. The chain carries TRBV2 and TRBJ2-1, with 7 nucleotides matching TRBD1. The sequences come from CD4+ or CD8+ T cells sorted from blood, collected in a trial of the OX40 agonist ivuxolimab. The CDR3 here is CASHRDSHNEQFF. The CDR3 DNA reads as TGTGCCAGTCACCGGGACAGTCACAATGAGCAGTTCTTC.